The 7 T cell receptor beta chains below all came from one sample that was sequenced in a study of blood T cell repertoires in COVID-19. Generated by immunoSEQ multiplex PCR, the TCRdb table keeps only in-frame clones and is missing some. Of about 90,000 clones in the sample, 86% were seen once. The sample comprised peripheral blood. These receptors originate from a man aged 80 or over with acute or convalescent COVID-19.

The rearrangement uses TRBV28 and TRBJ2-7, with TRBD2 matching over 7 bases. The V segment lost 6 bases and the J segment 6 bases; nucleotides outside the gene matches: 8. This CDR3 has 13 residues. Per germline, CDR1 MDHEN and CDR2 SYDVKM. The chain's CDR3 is CASRPGGSTEQYF. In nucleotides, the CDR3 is TGTGCCAGCAGACCAGGCGGGAGTACCGAGCAGTACTTC.

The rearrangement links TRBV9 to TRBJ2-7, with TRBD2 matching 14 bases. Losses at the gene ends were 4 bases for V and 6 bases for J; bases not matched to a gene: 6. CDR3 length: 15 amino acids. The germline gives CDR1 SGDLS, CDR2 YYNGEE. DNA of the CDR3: TGTGCCAGCAGCCGTAGAGGACTAGCGGGAGGCGAGCAGTACTTC. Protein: CASSRRGLAGGEQYF.

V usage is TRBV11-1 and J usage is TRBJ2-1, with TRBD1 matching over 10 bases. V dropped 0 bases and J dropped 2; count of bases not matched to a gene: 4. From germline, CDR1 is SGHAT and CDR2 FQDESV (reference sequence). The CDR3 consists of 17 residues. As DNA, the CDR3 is TGTGCCAGCAGCTTAGCCCGGGACAGGGGTGCCTACAATGAGCAGTTCTTC. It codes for CASSLARDRGAYNEQFF.

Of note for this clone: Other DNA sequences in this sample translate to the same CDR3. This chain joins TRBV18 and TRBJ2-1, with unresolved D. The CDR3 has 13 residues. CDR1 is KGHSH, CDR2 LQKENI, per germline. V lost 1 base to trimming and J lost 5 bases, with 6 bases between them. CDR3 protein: CASSPRTDNEQFF. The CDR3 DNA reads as TGTGCCAGCTCACCACGTACGGACAATGAGCAGTTCTTC.

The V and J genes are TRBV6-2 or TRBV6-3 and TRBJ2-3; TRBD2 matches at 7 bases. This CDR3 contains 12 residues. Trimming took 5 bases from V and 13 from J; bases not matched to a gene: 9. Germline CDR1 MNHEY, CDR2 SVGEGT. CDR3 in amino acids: CASSQTSQLEYF. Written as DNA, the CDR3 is TGTGCCAGCAGTCAGACTAGCCAGCTGGAGTATTTT.

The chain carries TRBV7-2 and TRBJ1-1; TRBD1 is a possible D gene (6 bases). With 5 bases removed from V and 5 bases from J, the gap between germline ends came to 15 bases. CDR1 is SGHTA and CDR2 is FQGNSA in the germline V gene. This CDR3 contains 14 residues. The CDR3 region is CASSLQGQGTEAFF. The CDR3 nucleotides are TGTGCCAGCAGCCTTCAGGGGCAGGGAACTGAAGCTTTCTTT.

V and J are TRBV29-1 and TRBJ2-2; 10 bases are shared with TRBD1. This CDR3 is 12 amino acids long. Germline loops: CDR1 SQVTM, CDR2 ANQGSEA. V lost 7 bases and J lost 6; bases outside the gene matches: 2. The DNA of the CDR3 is TGCAGCGACGGACAGGGGGCCGGGGAGCTGTTTTTT. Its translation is CSDGQGAGELFF.